Presented here are 25 T cell receptor beta chains from one specimen sequenced in a study of low-dose radiotherapy and immunotherapy resistance in tumors. Priming of first-strand cDNA relied on TRAV- and TRBV-specific primers (covering alpha and beta chains). Amplification, which lasted 20 PCR cycles, used a constant-region primer and V-primer adapter to amplify TCRs. TCRdb independently ran MiXCR on the reads; one entry per CDR3 protein. The repertoire holds around 60,000 distinct CDR3 sequences, about a quarter seen once, with 6.5% to 7% in the top ten. Time point given: after trial treatment. Treatment meaning: LDRT plus nivolumab, ipilimumab, low-dose cyclophosphamide and aspirin (RACIN trial). Sequencing used PBMCs, obtained after low-dose radiotherapy plus immunotherapy. The receptors originated from a male donor with prostate cancer.

This clonotype was detected many times. The chain carries TRBV20-1 and TRBJ2-1; 15 bases match TRBD2. Germline lookup yields CDR1 DFQATT and CDR2 SNEGSKA (reference sequence). With 8 bases clipped from V and 5 bases from J, the junction kept 7 bases outside the gene matches. The CDR3 is 15 amino acids. CDR3: CSPDGTSGGHNEQFF. In nucleotides, the CDR3 is TGCAGTCCAGACGGGACTAGCGGGGGGCACAATGAGCAGTTCTTC.

V and J are TRBV6-2 or TRBV6-3 and TRBJ2-7, with 8 bases aligning to TRBD1. This CDR3 region has 14 residues. The ends lost 4 bases at V and 4 bases at J; junction bases unmatched: 6. Germline V lookup: CDR1 MNHEY, CDR2 SVGEGT. CDR3 sequence reads: CASSSRGRHYEQYF. CDR3 nucleotide sequence: TGTGCCAGCAGTTCCAGGGGGCGGCATTACGAGCAGTACTTC.

As DNA, the CDR3 is TGTGCCAGCTCACCTCAGGAGACCCAGTTCTTC. Its protein is CASSPQETQFF. The chain joins TRBV18 to TRBJ2-1; D gene unclear. In germline, CDR1 is KGHSH, CDR2 LQKENI. This CDR3 is 11 amino acids long. V was trimmed by 3 bases and J by 13 bases, leaving 10 bases between them. The whole variable domain, filled in from reference TRBV18 and TRBJ2-1, reads NAGVMQNPRHLVRRRGQEARLRCSPMKGHSHVYWYRQLPEEGLKFMVYLQKENIIDESGMPKERFSAEFPKEGPSILRIQQVVRGDSAAYFCASSPQETQFFGPGTRLTVL.

This clonotype was counted between two and nine times. This could be a read error, since a much larger clone is one nucleotide away. This rearrangement joins TRBV6-6 to TRBJ2-7, with 7 bases aligning to TRBD2. The CDR3 has 13 residues. Germline V lookup: CDR1 MNHNY, CDR2 SVGAGI (reference sequence). The trim removed 5 bases at V and 3 bases at J, leaving 4 bases unmatched. CDR3 in amino acids: CASSNGGNYEQYF. CDR3 DNA sequence: TGTGCCAGCAGTAACGGGGGGAACTACGAGCAGTACTTC.

V usage is TRBV28 and J usage is TRBJ2-2; perhaps TRBD1 as D (5 bases). V gave up 6 bases and J gave up 9 bases, with 11 bases separating them. Germline V gene data show CDR1 as MDHEN and CDR2 as SYDVKM. The CDR3 extends over 12 amino acids. DNA of the CDR3: TGTGCCAGCAGAGGGGCACTTTGGGAGCTGTTTTTT. Translated, it gives CASRGALWELFF.

This chain joins TRBV7-2 and TRBJ2-3; D may match TRBD1 or TRBD2 (6 bases each). From germline, CDR1 is SGHTA and CDR2 FQGNSA. CDR3 length equals 14 residues. With 8 bases removed from V and 1 base from J, the gap between germline ends came to 13 bases. The CDR3: CASSARGGTDTQYF. Written as DNA, the CDR3 is TGTGCCAGCTCTGCGAGGGGGGGCACAGATACGCAGTATTTT.

Note on this clonotype: A far larger clone is one nucleotide away, so this likely arose from a read error. V is TRBV28 and J is TRBJ2-1; the D is unclear. This CDR3 comprises 15 residues. Trimming took 7 bases from V and 10 from J, leaving 23 bases between them. Germline CDR1 and CDR2: MDHEN and SYDVKM. For the CDR3, the DNA is TGTGCCAGCATTTTGATAAGAACCCTCTCCTACGAGCAGTTCTTC. Amino acid sequence: CASILIRTLSYEQFF.

Note on this clonotype: A far larger clone is one nucleotide away, so this likely arose from a read error. CDR3 region: CSARSDSLAAYNEQYF. DNA of the CDR3: TGCAGTGCTAGATCTGATAGCCTAGCGGCATACAATGAGCAGTACTTC. The chain links TRBV20-1 to TRBJ2-5; the match to TRBD2 covers 7 bases. J gave up 11 bases and V 2 bases, and 20 bases lay outside the gene matches. This CDR3 contains 16 residues. The germline CDR1 and CDR2 sequences are DFQATT and SNEGSKA (reference sequence).

Comments on this clonotype: This likely traces to a read error, being one base from a far larger clone. The genes are TRBV11-1 and TRBJ2-1; 11 bases map to TRBD1. This CDR3 has 16 residues. V lost 4 bases and J lost 10; bases outside the gene matches: 12. Germline CDR1 and CDR2: SGHAT and FQDESV (reference sequence). CDR3 DNA: TGTGCCAGCAGCTCGAGGGGACAGGGGGTCTCCTACGAGCAGTTCTTC. Its translation: CASSSRGQGVSYEQFF.

This clonotype appeared many times. V gene TRBV2 combines with J gene TRBJ2-1; D unclear. The CDR3 has 13 residues. Germline-derived CDR1 and CDR2 are SNHLY and FYNNEI. Trimming cost V 6 bases and J 5 bases, with 11 bases left between them. Here the CDR3 reads CASSPEWNNEQFF. The DNA for the CDR3 is TGTGCCAGCAGCCCGGAGTGGAACAATGAGCAGTTCTTC.

The table lists this clonotype with many counts. This chain connects TRBV30 to TRBJ2-2; 12 bases agree with TRBD2. The CDR3 consists of 21 residues. Losses at the gene ends were 1 base for V and 4 bases for J; bases not matched to a gene: 19. Germline loops: CDR1 GTSNPN, CDR2 SVGIG (reference sequence). The CDR3: CAWSGDRVFLAGGHATGELFF. DNA of the CDR3: TGTGCCTGGAGTGGGGACAGGGTTTTCCTAGCGGGGGGGCATGCCACCGGGGAGCTGTTTTTT.

The table lists this clonotype with many counts. This chain uses TRBV11-2 with TRBJ2-7, with D possibly being TRBD1 (6 bases). Trimming removed 1 base at V and 2 bases at J, with 21 bases between. Germline loops: CDR1 SGHAT, CDR2 FQNNGV. This CDR3 has 18 amino acids. The CDR3, as DNA: TGTGCCAGCAGCTTAGTTATCTCACAGGGCGCTACTACCTACGAGCAGTACTTC. It encodes CASSLVISQGATTYEQYF.

This clonotype showed up many times. This chain connects TRBV30 to TRBJ2-2, with D maybe TRBD2 (7 bases). The CDR3 sequence is 15 residues long. The ends were cut back, 5 bases at V and 4 bases at J, with 17 bases in the middle. The germline CDR1 and CDR2 sequences are GTSNPN and SVGIG (reference sequence). This chain's CDR3 is CAWQKGDYLTGELFF. The CDR3 region has the DNA TGTGCCTGGCAAAAGGGGGACTACCTCACCGGGGAGCTGTTTTTT.

On this clonotype itself: A read error is the likely source, as a far larger clone sits one nucleotide away. The chain employs TRBV13 and TRBJ2-7, with 10 nucleotides matching TRBD2. The trim removed 6 bases at V and 4 bases at J, leaving 12 bases unmatched. The length of the CDR3 is 16 residues. Germline V lookup: CDR1 PRHDT, CDR2 FYEKMQ (reference sequence). This CDR3 is CASSYPASGSKYEQYF. The CDR3 nucleotides are TGTGCCAGCAGTTACCCAGCTAGCGGGAGTAAGTACGAGCAGTACTTC.

This clonotype was recorded a few times. The chain employs TRBV2 and TRBJ2-2; D unresolved. Germline CDR1 reads SNHLY; CDR2 reads FYNNEI. The CDR3 totals 12 residues. Trimming removed 4 bases from V and 7 bases from J, with 7 bases in between. The CDR3: CASSVLGGELFF. CDR3 nucleotide sequence: TGTGCCAGCAGTGTCCTGGGCGGGGAGCTGTTTTTT.

This clonotype turned up a few times. The chain recombines TRBV3-1 with TRBJ2-7; D gene unclear. The CDR3 totals 17 residues. V lost 1 base to trimming and J lost 0 bases, with 16 bases between them. Germline values: CDR1 LGHDT, CDR2 YNNKEL (reference sequence). CDR3 DNA: TGTGCCAGCAGCCAAGCGTCGCGGCTAAGTAGCTCCTACGAGCAGTACTTC. Amino acid sequence: CASSQASRLSSSYEQYF.

This clonotype occurred many times. The V gene is TRBV4-2, the J gene TRBJ2-5; D gene ambiguous. CDR1 LGHNA and CDR2 YNFKEQ come from the germline V gene. V lost 1 base to trimming and J lost 2 bases, with 8 bases between them. CDR3 size: 14 residues. CDR3 coding DNA: TGTGCCAGCAGCCAAGGGGTCGGACAAGAGACCCAGTACTTC. It is translated as CASSQGVGQETQYF.

This clonotype was recorded many times. This chain joins TRBV7-8 and TRBJ2-5; 7 bases are shared with TRBD1. The CDR3 spans 15 residues. V gave up 5 bases and J gave up 5 bases; unmatched junction bases: 11. Germline V gene sequence: CDR1 SGHVS, CDR2 FQNEAQ. The CDR3 protein is CASSLDRAFRETQYF. CDR3 nucleotide sequence: TGTGCCAGCAGCCTTGACAGGGCTTTTCGGGAGACCCAGTACTTC.

As regards this clonotype: This probably arose from a read error, given a far larger clone one base away. CDR3 nucleotide sequence: TGTGCCAGCAGCCAAGATAAGGGACTAGCGGGAGGCGAGCAGTTCTTC. This sequence encodes CASSQDKGLAGGEQFF. The chain carries TRBV3-1 and TRBJ2-1; 15 bases match TRBD2. CDR1 is LGHDT, CDR2 YNNKEL, per germline (reference sequence). CDR3 length equals 16 residues. J lost 10 bases, V lost 0 bases, and 4 bases had no gene match.

This clonotype was picked up many times. The genes are TRBV3-1 and TRBJ2-6; unclear D gene. Germline lookup yields CDR1 LGHDT and CDR2 YNNKEL (reference sequence). The V gene lost 2 bases and the J gene lost 3 bases, with 2 bases spanning the gap. The CDR3 totals 13 residues. In DNA form, the CDR3 reads TGTGCCAGCAGCCAATTTGGGGCCAACGTCCTGACTTTC. Encoded protein: CASSQFGANVLTF.

The V and J genes are TRBV19 and TRBJ1-1, with 8 nucleotides matching TRBD1. The J segment lost 3 bases and the V segment lost 4 bases, leaving 4 bases of the junction unmatched. The germline gives CDR1 LNHDA, CDR2 SQIVND (reference sequence). This CDR3 is built from 14 residues. The CDR3 loop reads CASSTGQGYTEAFF. DNA for the CDR3: TGTGCCAGTAGTACAGGACAGGGTTACACTGAAGCTTTCTTT.

This clonotype came up many times. V gene TRBV6-5 combines with J gene TRBJ2-2; D might be TRBD1 (5 bases). The CDR3 extends over 14 amino acids. With 3 bases removed from V and 7 bases from J, the gap between germline ends came to 12 bases. Per the germline V gene, CDR1 is MNHEY and CDR2 is SVGAGI. CDR3 region: CASSYTDSYGELFF. The CDR3 region has the DNA TGTGCCAGCAGTTATACTGACAGTTACGGGGAGCTGTTTTTT.

This clonotype was picked up many times. This chain connects TRBV30 to TRBJ1-1, with 12 bases that match TRBD1. Germline CDR1 reads GTSNPN; CDR2 reads SVGIG (reference sequence). J was trimmed by 1 base and V by 3 bases; bases with no gene match: 0. This CDR3 is 14 amino acids long. The CDR3 region is CAWRGQGANTEAFF. The CDR3 coding sequence is TGTGCCTGGAGGGGACAGGGGGCGAACACTGAAGCTTTCTTT.

The rearrangement links TRBV12-3 or TRBV12-4 to TRBJ2-2; 9 nucleotides align to TRBD2. The CDR3 covers 16 residues. With V trimmed by 6 bases and J by 5 bases, 10 bases remained unmatched. CDR3 in amino acids: CASSPLAGLWTGELFF. DNA for the CDR3: TGTGCCAGCAGCCCACTAGCGGGCCTCTGGACCGGGGAGCTGTTTTTT.

This clonotype came up many times. This chain joins TRBV15 and TRBJ2-5; 10 bases fit TRBD2. CDR1 and CDR2 (germline): LNHNV, YYDKDF (reference sequence). V lost 8 bases, J lost 4 bases, and 7 bases stayed unmatched. The CDR3 runs 14 residues. The CDR3 loop reads CATHSSGGAETQYF. As DNA, the CDR3 is TGTGCCACCCATTCCAGCGGGGGGGCAGAGACCCAGTACTTC.